The clone carrying this T cell receptor (beta chain) was counted a few times. This specimen comes from a study of T cells in Graves' hyperthyroidism and ophthalmopathy. Amplification of TCR beta CDR3 regions used RNA as the template. A set of HTBI primers served as the primers for a first-round RT-PCR of the TCR CDR3. TCRdb used MiXCR to reprocess the multiplex PCR reads, holding one entry per CDR3 protein. Counted here are 400,000 to 550,000 distinct CDR3 sequences, approximately 25% occurring once; the ten biggest clones make up about 11%. In germline, CDR1 is LNHNV, CDR2 YYDKDF (reference sequence). The CDR3 spans 14 residues. V lost 4 bases and J 7 bases, leaving 17 bases between the germline ends.

The chain joins TRBV15 to TRBJ2-7, with TRBD2 as a possible D gene (5 bases). The TCR originated in a woman in her thirties with Graves' ophthalmopathy. Sequencing input: blood. The CDR3 DNA is TGTGCCACCAGCACTCGGACGGCCCCGGGGGAGCAGTACTTC. This gives the protein CATSTRTAPGEQYF. Supplemented by reference TRBV15 and TRBJ2-7, the full variable domain reads DAMVIQNPRYQVTQFGKPVTLSCSQTLNHNVMYWYQQKSSQAPKLLFHYYDKDFNNEADTPDNFQSRRPNTSFCFLDIRSPGLGDTAMYLCATSTRTAPGEQYFGPGTRLTVT.